One and the same sample provided the 29 T cell receptor beta chains below, sequenced in a study of blood T cell repertoires in COVID-19. The repertoire was sequenced with immunoSEQ multiplex PCR; TCRdb's copy has only in-frame clones and lacks some. The sample lists roughly 180,000 clones; around four fifths were seen once. Sequencing used PBMCs or T cells enriched from blood (not recorded which). The receptor source for this set is a woman in her forties or fifties in a cohort exposed to, infected with or recovered from COVID-19 (not recorded which).

This clone has only a few counts. The chain couples TRBV5-4 to TRBJ2-3; tentatively, D is TRBD2 (7 bases). The V gene's germline CDR1 is SGHNT and CDR2 YYREEE (reference sequence). The V gene lost 3 bases and the J gene lost 6 bases, with 20 bases spanning the gap. The CDR3 extends over 16 amino acids. CDR3 in amino acids: CASSSEGGGRSDTQYF. The CDR3 DNA follows: TGTGCCAGCAGCTCTGAGGGGGGGGGCCGGTCGGATACGCAGTATTTT.

The gene calls are TRBV14 and TRBJ1-2; 9 positions match TRBD1. The J segment lost 3 bases and the V segment lost 4 bases, leaving 6 bases of the junction unmatched. CDR1 and CDR2 (germline): SGHDN, FVKESK. The CDR3 extends over 15 amino acids. Written as DNA, the CDR3 is TGTGCCAGCAGCCGTGTGGGGACAGGGTACTATGGCTACACCTTC. This sequence encodes CASSRVGTGYYGYTF.

V is TRBV2 and J is TRBJ2-7; 7 nucleotides agree with TRBD1. The V gene end was trimmed by 6 bases and the J gene end by 4 bases; junction bases not matched to a gene: 12. The CDR3 is made up of 15 amino acids. The germline CDR1 and CDR2 sequences are SNHLY and FYNNEI. The CDR3 nucleotides read TGTGCCAGCAGCGAGGGGACAGAACCCTATTACGAGCAGTACTTC. Translation gives CASSEGTEPYYEQYF.

V usage is TRBV19 and J usage is TRBJ2-3; D might be TRBD1 (5 bases). V gave up 3 bases and J gave up 8 bases, with 15 bases separating them. Germline V gene lookup returns CDR1 LNHDA and CDR2 SQIVND (reference sequence). This CDR3 comprises 14 residues. The CDR3 DNA is TGTGCCAGTAGTATGAACCCCGCAGGGTCTACGCAGTATTTT. Amino acid sequence: CASSMNPAGSTQYF.

The chain is built from TRBV28 and TRBJ1-1; 7 bases match TRBD1. J was trimmed by 2 bases and V by 8 bases; bases with no gene match: 20. CDR1 and CDR2 from the germline V gene are MDHEN and SYDVKM. CDR3 length equals 18 residues. CDR3 bases: TGTGCCAGCGGCCAGCCGGGACAGTTTTTACCAGAAAACACTGAAGCTTTCTTT. It codes for CASGQPGQFLPENTEAFF.

This clone has just one count. This sequence joins TRBV5-8 and TRBJ2-5; D unclear. Germline V CDR1 and CDR2: SGHTS, YDEGEE. Trimming took 1 base from V and 6 from J, leaving 7 bases between them. The CDR3 has 12 amino acids. This chain's CDR3 is CASSLRDQTQYF. Written as DNA, the CDR3 is TGTGCCAGCAGCTTGCGCGATCAGACCCAGTACTTC. Based on the CDR3 plus reference TRBV5-8 and TRBJ2-5, the full variable domain is EAGVTQSPTHLIKTRGQQATLRCSPISGHTSVYWYQQALGLGLQFLLWYDEGEERNRGNFPPRFSGRQFPNYSSELNVNALELEDSALYLCASSLRDQTQYFGPGTRLLVL.

The chain is built from TRBV19 and TRBJ1-5, with 7 bases matching TRBD1. The V and J ends lost 4 bases and 11 bases, in that order; junction bases with no gene match: 11. Germline V lookup: CDR1 LNHDA, CDR2 SQIVND (reference sequence). The CDR3 sequence is 14 residues long. CDR3 DNA sequence: TGTGCCAGTAGTAGCAGAGGGGGCGAACAGGCCCAGCATTTT. Translation gives CASSSRGGEQAQHF.

The chain uses TRBV6-1 and TRBJ2-3, with 11 bases matching TRBD1. This CDR3 has 17 amino acids. Germline CDR1 is MNHNS and CDR2 is SASEGT. V was pared by 1 base and J by 5 bases, with 8 bases of the junction left unmatched. The CDR3 region is CASSEVAWDRGKDTQYF. In DNA, the CDR3 is TGTGCCAGCAGTGAAGTGGCGTGGGACAGGGGGAAAGATACGCAGTATTTT.

There are a few counts of this clone. The chain employs TRBV5-4 and TRBJ2-4; 8 bases fit TRBD1. Per the germline V gene, CDR1 is SGHNT and CDR2 is YYREEE (reference sequence). V lost 4 bases to trimming and J lost 1 base; unmatched junction nucleotides: 7. This CDR3 spans 16 amino acids. The CDR3 region has the DNA TGTGCCAGCAGCCCTGAGCCAGGGGGCGCCAAAAACATTCAGTACTTC. It is translated as CASSPEPGGAKNIQYF.

The rearrangement joins TRBV28 to TRBJ2-1, with 12 bases identical to TRBD2. V trimming: 10 bases; J trimming: 4 bases; junction bases outside the gene matches: 5. This CDR3 contains 14 residues. Germline CDR1 reads MDHEN; CDR2 reads SYDVKM. The CDR3 loop is CATYLAGGYNEQFF. Written as DNA, the CDR3 is TGTGCCACCTATCTAGCGGGGGGGTACAATGAGCAGTTCTTC. The whole variable domain, remainder taken from reference TRBV28 and TRBJ2-1, is DVKVTQSSRYLVKRTGEKVFLECVQDMDHENMFWYRQDPGLGLRLIYFSYDVKMKEKGDIPEGYSVSREKKERFSLILESASTNQTSMYLCATYLAGGYNEQFFGPGTRLTVL.

The chain has TRBV7-2 and TRBJ2-1; the match to TRBD2 covers 8 bases. Germline V gives CDR1 SGHTA, CDR2 FQGNSA. This CDR3 comprises 18 residues. The ends lost 5 bases at V and 1 base at J; junction bases unmatched: 13. The CDR3 DNA reads TGTGCCAGCAGCACCCTTCCGGGAGGGCTCCAGTCCTACAATGAGCAGTTCTTC. It is translated as CASSTLPGGLQSYNEQFF.

V and J are TRBV7-2 and TRBJ2-7; 9 positions match TRBD2. The V gene end was trimmed by 8 bases and the J gene end by 1 base; junction bases not matched to a gene: 6. This CDR3 region has 14 residues. Germline V gives CDR1 SGHTA, CDR2 FQGNSA. CDR3 bases: TGTGCCAGCCGGCGCGGGGGGGCATCCTACGAGCAGTACTTC. This gives the protein CASRRGGASYEQYF.

This chain links TRBV6-1 with TRBJ2-5, with 8 bases identical to TRBD1. V gave up 2 bases and J gave up 4 bases; unmatched junction bases: 6. Germline CDR1 is MNHNS and CDR2 is SASEGT. This CDR3 comprises 15 residues. CDR3 protein: CASSELGTGGETQYF. Here the CDR3 DNA reads TGTGCCAGCAGTGAATTAGGGACAGGAGGAGAGACCCAGTACTTC.

This sequence joins TRBV15 and TRBJ1-5, with 7 bases aligning to TRBD1. V was clipped by 2 bases and J by 7 bases; unmatched bases: 8. Germline V gene lookup returns CDR1 LNHNV and CDR2 YYDKDF (reference sequence). CDR3 size: 15 residues. CDR3 nucleotides: TGTGCCACCAGCAGACGACAGGGTTTTGGCCAGCCCCAGCATTTT. Amino acid sequence: CATSRRQGFGQPQHF. Drawing the rest from reference TRBV15 and TRBJ1-5, the complete variable domain is DAMVIQNPRYQVTQFGKPVTLSCSQTLNHNVMYWYQQKSSQAPKLLFHYYDKDFNNEADTPDNFQSRRPNTSFCFLDIRSPGLGDTAMYLCATSRRQGFGQPQHFGDGTRLSIL.

This chain links TRBV5-1 with TRBJ2-2; D is unresolved. Trimming took 4 bases from V and 9 from J, leaving 10 bases between them. Germline V gene data show CDR1 as SGHRS and CDR2 as YFSETQ. The CDR3 contains 12 residues. DNA of the CDR3: TGCGCCAGCAGCGACACCGGCCGGGAGCTGTTTTTT. Amino acids: CASSDTGRELFF. Combining the CDR3 with reference TRBV5-1 and TRBJ2-2 gives the whole variable domain KAGVTQTPRYLIKTRGQQVTLSCSPISGHRSVSWYQQTPGQGLQFLFEYFSETQRNKGNFPGRFSGRQFSNSRSEMNVSTLELGDSALYLCASSDTGRELFFGEGSRLTVL.

This clone was observed a few times. J is TRBJ2-7 and V is TRBV11-2; no definite D call. CDR1 and CDR2 (germline): SGHAT, FQNNGV. The CDR3 loop spans 13 amino acids. V shed 1 base and J shed 6 bases, with 10 bases lying between them. The CDR3 DNA sequence: TGTGCCAGCAGCTTAGCGTCCCTCGGCGAGCAGTACTTC. Its protein is CASSLASLGEQYF.

This chain joins TRBV5-4 and TRBJ2-1, with TRBD2 identical over 10 bases. The CDR3 is 16 residues long. The germline CDR1 and CDR2 sequences are SGHNT and YYREEE (reference sequence). J lost 0 bases, V lost 6 bases, and 6 bases had no gene match. The CDR3 loop is CASNLAGESSYNEQFF. The CDR3 nucleotides read TGTGCCAGCAACCTAGCGGGGGAGAGCTCCTACAATGAGCAGTTCTTC.

This clone was observed a single time. The J gene is TRBJ2-3, the V gene TRBV30; 11 bases agree with TRBD1. After removal of 0 bases from V and 6 bases from J, the junction contained 2 bases not matched to a gene. The CDR3 is made up of 14 amino acids. Germline lookup yields CDR1 GTSNPN and CDR2 SVGIG (reference sequence). CDR3 protein: CAWSVRDRGDTQYF. The DNA of the CDR3 is TGTGCCTGGAGTGTACGGGACAGGGGGGATACGCAGTATTTT.

The J gene is TRBJ1-1, the V gene TRBV19, with TRBD1 as a possible D gene (5 bases). Germline V gene lookup returns CDR1 LNHDA and CDR2 SQIVND (reference sequence). V shed 6 bases and J shed 0 bases, with 8 bases lying between them. CDR3 length: 13 residues. The CDR3 DNA is TGTGCCAGTAGCCAGACAGTGAACACTGAAGCTTTCTTT. Protein product: CASSQTVNTEAFF.

This clone was detected a few times. The chain joins TRBV7-9 to TRBJ1-5; 9 nucleotides align to TRBD1. Germline CDR1 and CDR2: SEHNR and FQNEAQ (reference sequence). This CDR3 comprises 16 residues. V dropped 1 base and J dropped 1; count of bases not matched to a gene: 2. The CDR3 spells CASSLVGQGSNQPQHF. The CDR3 coding sequence is TGTGCCAGCAGCTTAGTGGGACAGGGAAGCAATCAGCCCCAGCATTTT.

The chain carries TRBV19 and TRBJ1-5; D is uncertain. The CDR3 is made up of 14 amino acids. Germline assignment: CDR1 LNHDA and CDR2 SQIVND (reference sequence). Between the trimmed V and J ends, which lost 1 base and 5 bases, there was a span of 9 bases. CDR3 loop: CASSIGQIHQPQHF. Written as DNA, the CDR3 is TGTGCCAGTAGTATAGGTCAGATCCATCAGCCCCAGCATTTT.

The rearrangement joins TRBV7-2 to TRBJ2-2; TRBD1 might be the D (6 bases). This CDR3 is 16 amino acids long. CDR1 and CDR2 (germline): SGHTA, FQGNSA. With 4 bases removed from V and 4 bases from J, the gap between germline ends came to 16 bases. CDR3 region: CASSYPPDRPTGELFF. The CDR3 DNA reads as TGTGCCAGCAGCTATCCGCCGGACAGACCCACCGGGGAGCTGTTTTTT.

The rearrangement joins TRBV19 to TRBJ2-3; perhaps TRBD1 as D (5 bases). Per germline, CDR1 LNHDA and CDR2 SQIVND (reference sequence). Deletions cut 9 bases from V and 3 bases from J, with 16 bases between. The length of the CDR3 is 14 residues. Here the CDR3 DNA reads TGTGCCAGCAGGCAGGGATCTAGGACAGATACGCAGTATTTT. Amino acid sequence: CASRQGSRTDTQYF.

The V call is TRBV7-9, the J call TRBJ1-4; 12 positions match TRBD1. V was pared by 5 bases and J by 8 bases, with 9 bases of the junction left unmatched. The germline CDR1 and CDR2 sequences are SEHNR and FQNEAQ (reference sequence). This CDR3 has 16 residues. For the CDR3, the DNA is TGTGCCAGCAGCATGCCGGGACAGGGGGCTTTCGAAAAACTGTTTTTT. Its translation is CASSMPGQGAFEKLFF.

The rearrangement links TRBV23-1 to TRBJ1-5; possible D gene TRBD1, 6 bases. TRBV23-1 is assigned to the ORF class and has an uncertain function. V lost 1 base to trimming and J lost 7 bases, with 17 bases between them. CDR3 length equals 16 residues. Written as DNA, the CDR3 is TGCGCCAGCAGTCAATATCGGGGGGCTGAGGACCAGCCCCAGCATTTT. This sequence encodes CASSQYRGAEDQPQHF.

The V gene is TRBV25-1, the J gene TRBJ1-2, with 8 positions matching TRBD1. CDR3 length: 14 amino acids. The trim removed 4 bases at V and 7 bases at J, leaving 8 bases unmatched. The germline CDR1 and CDR2 sequences are MGHDK and SYGVNS. CDR3 nucleotides: TGTGCCAGCAGTGTCCAGGGGGCAGGTGGTGGCTACACCTTC. This encodes CASSVQGAGGGYTF.

This sequence joins TRBV7-2 and TRBJ2-1, with 8 nucleotides matching TRBD2. Germline CDR1 reads SGHTA; CDR2 reads FQGNSA. The CDR3 loop spans 18 amino acids. V shed 1 base, J shed 2 bases, and the junction held 10 bases outside the gene matches. In nucleotides, the CDR3 is TGTGCCAGCAGCTTAGTAGTCGGGCTAGCGGGTACCTACAATGAGCAGTTCTTC. Amino acids: CASSLVVGLAGTYNEQFF. Together with reference TRBV7-2 and TRBJ2-1, the CDR3 gives the full variable domain: GAGVSQSPSNKVTEKGKDVELRCDPISGHTALYWYRQSLGQGLEFLIYFQGNSAPDKSGLPSDRFSAERTGGSVSTLTIQRTQQEDSAVYLCASSLVVGLAGTYNEQFFGPGTRLTVL.

The rearrangement joins TRBV20-1 to TRBJ1-2; no clear D gene. The V end lost 6 bases, the J end lost 6 bases, and 11 bases lay between the germline ends. Germline V gene lookup returns CDR1 DFQATT and CDR2 SNEGSKA (reference sequence). The CDR3 is made up of 11 amino acids. CDR3 sequence reads: CSAADFNGYTF. As DNA, the CDR3 is TGCAGTGCGGCAGATTTTAATGGCTACACCTTC.

The chain has TRBV27 and TRBJ1-1, with 8 bases lining up with TRBD1. Germline V CDR1 and CDR2: MNHEY, SMNVEV (reference sequence). The V gene end was trimmed by 2 bases and the J gene end by 5 bases; junction bases not matched to a gene: 1. This CDR3 has 13 residues. CDR3 amino acids: CASSLQGATEAFF. CDR3 DNA: TGTGCCAGCAGTTTACAGGGGGCGACTGAAGCTTTCTTT.